This TCR beta chain came from a study of blood T cell repertoires in COVID-19 (dated by TCRdb to about 2020). Notes on the research overall: Samples covering the acute and convalescent phases of COVID-19 were provided by collaborators in the United States, Italy and Spain. The repertoires were released in a freely available public database meant as a resource for research on the immune response to SARS-CoV-2. The samples were drawn from two sources: the first 160 participants of the ongoing ImmuneRACE study, and over 950 subjects contributed by 6 global collaborators. Deeply sampled blood TCRbeta repertoires from subjects exposed to, actively infected with, or recovered from COVID-19 were included in the dataset. Sample metadata almost always included a de-identified subject ID, COVID-19 status, age in years and sex. Where available, HLA class I and class II types were taken from metadata supplied by the sample provider and were not determined by assay-based typing. The material from the prospective study consisted of cDNA or gDNA derived from T cells, B-cell-depleted T cells, or PBMCs.

The CDR3 runs 20 residues from the cysteine to the phenylalanine. The kept DNA is CDR3 alone, 60 bases in frame from the first base. Sequences LGHNA (CDR1) and YNFKEQ (CDR2) are obtained from the germline V gene. Here V drops 4 bases and J drops 0 bases, and the junction holds 14 bases not matched to any gene. Paper-wide results and their limitations: The amount of clinical and demographic metadata varied by source and participant and was provided uncurated.

A word on this clone: The specificity of this receptor is unknown. Base-call qualities are not available, and no considerably larger clone is one nucleotide away.

TCRbeta CDR3 regions were amplified from genomic DNA using the immunoSEQ Assay, a bias-controlled multiplex PCR. The original methods were these. The number of nucleated cells in each sample was estimated from the amplification of reference gene primers within the assay. To quantify the absolute abundance of each unique TCRbeta CDR3 rearrangement, sequence reads were collapsed and filtered. For each sample, productive Simpson clonality was calculated as the square root of Simpson's diversity index across productive rearrangements. The source is immuneACCESS, and TCRdb retained only in-frame sequences with V and J called. Part of the clones is not carried over; for the studies checked, unresolved V genes explain less than half of this, and the remainder is unexplained. D and trimming were read from the DNA, whereas the V and J calls and clone size are those reported in that table. This sample is represented by fewer than 250,000 clones; 84% of them were singletons. The biggest ten clones account for around 6.5% of the sample.

Participants in the prospective study were enrolled through a virtual design, were aged about 18 to 100 years, and lived in approximately 25 United States geographic areas. In the prospective study, cohorts were assigned on the basis of participant-reported clinical history obtained from a screening survey and a study questionnaire. Recovered participants in ImmuneRACE Cohort 3 were defined as having two consecutive negative NP/OP PCR tests, clearance from a healthcare professional, or resolution of symptoms. In the prospective study, mobile phlebotomists collected whole blood, serum and a nasopharyngeal or oropharyngeal swab from each participant. Over a roughly 2-month period, participants in the prospective study had the option of providing additional blood draws and questionnaires. Before DNA extraction, prospective study blood samples were shipped either frozen or at room temperature.

The receptor was isolated from a woman aged 35 to 49 who had recovered from COVID-19. Sequencing was carried out using PBMCs or T cells enriched from blood (not recorded which). The sequence is built from TRBV4-2 and TRBJ2-2, with TRBD2 matching 10 junction bases. The CDR3 region: CASSPSAGLAGVANTGELFF. The bases read TGTGCCAGCAGCCCATCTGCGGGGCTAGCGGGAGTTGCGAACACCGGGGAGCTGTTTTTT.